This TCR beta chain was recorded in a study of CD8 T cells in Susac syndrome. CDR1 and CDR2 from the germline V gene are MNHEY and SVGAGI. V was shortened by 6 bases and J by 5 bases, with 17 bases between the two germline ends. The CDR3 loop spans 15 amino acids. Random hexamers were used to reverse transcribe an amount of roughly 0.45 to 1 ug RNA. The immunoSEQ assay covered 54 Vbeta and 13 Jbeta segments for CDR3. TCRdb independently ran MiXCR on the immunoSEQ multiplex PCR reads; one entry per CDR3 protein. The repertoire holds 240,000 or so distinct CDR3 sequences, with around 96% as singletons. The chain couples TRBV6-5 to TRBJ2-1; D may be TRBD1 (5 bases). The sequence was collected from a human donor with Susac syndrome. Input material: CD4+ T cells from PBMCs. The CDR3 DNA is TGTGCCAGCAGAGTAGGGCAGGGCCTAAACAATGAGCAGTTCTTC. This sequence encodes CASRVGQGLNNEQFF.